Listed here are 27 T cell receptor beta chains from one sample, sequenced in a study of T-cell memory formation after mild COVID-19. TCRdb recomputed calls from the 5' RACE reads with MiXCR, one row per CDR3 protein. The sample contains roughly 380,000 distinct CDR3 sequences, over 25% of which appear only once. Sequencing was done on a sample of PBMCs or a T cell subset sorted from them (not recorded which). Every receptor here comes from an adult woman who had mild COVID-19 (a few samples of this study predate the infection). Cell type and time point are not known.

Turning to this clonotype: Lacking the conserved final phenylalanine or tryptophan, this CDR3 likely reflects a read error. DNA for the CDR3: TGTGCCTGGAGGAACTATGGCTACACCTTA. As protein: CAWRNYGYTL. This sequence joins TRBV30 and TRBJ1-2, with D unclear. V lost 3 bases to trimming and J lost 2 bases, with 1 base between them. Looked up from germline, CDR1 is GTSNPN and CDR2 is SVGIG (reference sequence). This CDR3 region has 10 residues.

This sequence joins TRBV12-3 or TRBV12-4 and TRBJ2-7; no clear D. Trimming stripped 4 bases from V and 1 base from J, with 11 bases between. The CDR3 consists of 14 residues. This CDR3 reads CASSSPPASYEQYF. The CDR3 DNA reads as TGTGCCAGCAGTTCTCCGCCAGCATCCTACGAGCAGTACTTC.

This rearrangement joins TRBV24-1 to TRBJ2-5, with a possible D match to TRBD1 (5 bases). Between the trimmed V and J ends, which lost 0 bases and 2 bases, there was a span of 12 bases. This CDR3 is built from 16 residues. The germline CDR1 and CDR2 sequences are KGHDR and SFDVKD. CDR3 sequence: CATSDLGRGQQETQYF. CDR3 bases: TGTGCCACCAGTGATTTGGGAAGGGGCCAACAAGAGACCCAGTACTTC.

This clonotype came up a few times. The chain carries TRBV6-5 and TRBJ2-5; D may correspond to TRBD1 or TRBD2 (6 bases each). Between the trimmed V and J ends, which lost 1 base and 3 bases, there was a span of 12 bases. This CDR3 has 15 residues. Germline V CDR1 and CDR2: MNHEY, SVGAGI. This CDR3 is CASSYLGGPEETQYF. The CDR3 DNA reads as TGTGCCAGCAGTTACTTAGGGGGGCCGGAAGAGACCCAGTACTTC.

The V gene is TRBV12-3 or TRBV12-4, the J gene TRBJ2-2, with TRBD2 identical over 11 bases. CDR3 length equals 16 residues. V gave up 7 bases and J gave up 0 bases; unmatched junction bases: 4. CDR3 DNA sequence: TGTGCCAGCACCCTTAGCGGGGGGGCGAACACCGGGGAGCTGTTTTTT. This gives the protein CASTLSGGANTGELFF.

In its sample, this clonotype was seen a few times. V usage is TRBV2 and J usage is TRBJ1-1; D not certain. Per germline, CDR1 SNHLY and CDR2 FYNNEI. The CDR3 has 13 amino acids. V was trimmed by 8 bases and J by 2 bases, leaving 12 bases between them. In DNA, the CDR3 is TGTGCCAGCGGCCCGATCCTCAACACTGAAGCTTTCTTT. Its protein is CASGPILNTEAFF.

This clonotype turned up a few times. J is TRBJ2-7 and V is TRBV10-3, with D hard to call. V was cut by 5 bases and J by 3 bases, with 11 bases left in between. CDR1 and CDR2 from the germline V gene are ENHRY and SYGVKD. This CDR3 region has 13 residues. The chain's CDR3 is CAISPDGLYEQYF. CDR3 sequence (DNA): TGTGCCATCAGTCCTGACGGCCTCTACGAGCAGTACTTC.

In nucleotides, the CDR3 is TGCGCCAGCAGCTTGGGGATACAGGGGTACGAGCAGTACTTC. Translation: CASSLGIQGYEQYF. The rearrangement links TRBV5-1 to TRBJ2-7; 7 nucleotides match TRBD1. Per the germline V gene, CDR1 is SGHRS and CDR2 is YFSETQ. The ends lost 0 bases at V and 4 bases at J; junction bases unmatched: 4. This CDR3 contains 14 residues.

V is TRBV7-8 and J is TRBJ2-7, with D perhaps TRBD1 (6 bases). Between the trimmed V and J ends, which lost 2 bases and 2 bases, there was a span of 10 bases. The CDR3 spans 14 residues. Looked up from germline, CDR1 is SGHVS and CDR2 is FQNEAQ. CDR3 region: CASSLLTGTYEQYF. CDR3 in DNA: TGTGCCAGCAGCTTACTCACAGGGACCTACGAGCAGTACTTC.

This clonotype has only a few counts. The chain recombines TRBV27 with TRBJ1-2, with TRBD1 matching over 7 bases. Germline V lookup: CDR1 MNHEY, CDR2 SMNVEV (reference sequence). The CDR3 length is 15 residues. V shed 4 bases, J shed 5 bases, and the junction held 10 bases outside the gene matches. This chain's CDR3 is CASSSNTGVGYGYTF. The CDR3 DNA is TGTGCCAGCAGTTCAAATACAGGGGTGGGTTATGGCTACACCTTC.

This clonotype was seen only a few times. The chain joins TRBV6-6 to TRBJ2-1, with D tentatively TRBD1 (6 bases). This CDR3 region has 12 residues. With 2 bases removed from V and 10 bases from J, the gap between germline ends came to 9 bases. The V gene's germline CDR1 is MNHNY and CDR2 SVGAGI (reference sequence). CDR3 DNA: TGTGCCAGCAGTTACGACGACAGGGAGCAGTTCTTC. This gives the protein CASSYDDREQFF.

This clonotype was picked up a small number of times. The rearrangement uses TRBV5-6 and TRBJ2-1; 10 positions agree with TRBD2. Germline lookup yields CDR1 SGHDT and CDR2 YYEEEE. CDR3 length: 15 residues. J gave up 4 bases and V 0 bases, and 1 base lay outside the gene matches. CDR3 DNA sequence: TGTGCCAGCAGCTTGGCTAGCGGGGGTTACAATGAGCAGTTCTTC. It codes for CASSLASGGYNEQFF.

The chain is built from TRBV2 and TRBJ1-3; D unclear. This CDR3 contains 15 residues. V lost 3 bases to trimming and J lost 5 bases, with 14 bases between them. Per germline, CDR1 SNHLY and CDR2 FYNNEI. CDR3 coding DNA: TGTGCCAGCAGTGACTGGAGATTGCTTAGAAACACCATATATTTT. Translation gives CASSDWRLLRNTIYF.

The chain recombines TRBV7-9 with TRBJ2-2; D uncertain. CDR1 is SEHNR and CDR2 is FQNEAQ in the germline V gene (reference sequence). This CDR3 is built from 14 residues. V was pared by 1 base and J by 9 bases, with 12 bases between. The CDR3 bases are TGTGCCAGCAGCTTAGGAACCGGGCCCAGGGAGCTGTTTTTT. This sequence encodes CASSLGTGPRELFF.

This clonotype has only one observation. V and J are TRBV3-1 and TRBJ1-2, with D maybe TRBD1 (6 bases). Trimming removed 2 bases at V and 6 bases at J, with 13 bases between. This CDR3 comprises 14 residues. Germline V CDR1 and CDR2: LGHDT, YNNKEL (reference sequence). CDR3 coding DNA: TGTGCCAGCAGCCAATGGACAGCGAGGGATGGCTACACCTTC. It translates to CASSQWTARDGYTF.

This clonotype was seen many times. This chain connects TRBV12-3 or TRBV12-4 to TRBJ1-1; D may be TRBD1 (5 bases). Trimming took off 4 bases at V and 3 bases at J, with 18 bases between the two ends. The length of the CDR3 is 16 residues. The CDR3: CASSSGPSRGDTEAFF. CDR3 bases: TGTGCCAGCAGTTCCGGGCCCTCCCGGGGGGACACTGAAGCTTTCTTT.

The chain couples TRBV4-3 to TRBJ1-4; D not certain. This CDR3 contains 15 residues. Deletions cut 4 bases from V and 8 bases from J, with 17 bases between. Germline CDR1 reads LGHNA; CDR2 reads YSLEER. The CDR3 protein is CASSPNLREEEKLFF. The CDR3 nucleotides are TGCGCCAGCAGCCCTAACCTCCGGGAAGAGGAAAAACTGTTTTTT.

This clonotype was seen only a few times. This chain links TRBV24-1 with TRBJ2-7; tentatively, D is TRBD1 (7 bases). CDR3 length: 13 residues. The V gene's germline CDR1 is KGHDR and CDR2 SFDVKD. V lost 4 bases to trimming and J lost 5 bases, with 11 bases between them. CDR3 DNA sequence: TGTGCCACCAGTGAACAGGGGAGGCACGAGCAGTACTTC. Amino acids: CATSEQGRHEQYF.

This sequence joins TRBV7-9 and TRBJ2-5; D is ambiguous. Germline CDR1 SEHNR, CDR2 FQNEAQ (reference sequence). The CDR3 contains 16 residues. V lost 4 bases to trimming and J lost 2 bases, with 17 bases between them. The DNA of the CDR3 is TGTGCCAGCAGCTCAACAGACGGACCCCCTCAAGAGACCCAGTACTTC. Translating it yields CASSSTDGPPQETQYF. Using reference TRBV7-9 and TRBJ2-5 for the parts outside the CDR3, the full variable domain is DTGVSQNPRHKITKRGQNVTFRCDPISEHNRLYWYRQTLGQGPEFLTYFQNEAQLEKSRLLSDRFSAERPKGSFSTLEIQRTEQGDSAMYLCASSSTDGPPQETQYFGPGTRLLVL.

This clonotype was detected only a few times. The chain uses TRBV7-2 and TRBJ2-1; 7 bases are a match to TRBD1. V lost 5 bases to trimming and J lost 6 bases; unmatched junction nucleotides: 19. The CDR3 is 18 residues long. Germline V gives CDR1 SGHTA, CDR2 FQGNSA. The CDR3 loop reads CASSLHVGTVDPPNEQFF. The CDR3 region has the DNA TGTGCCAGCAGCCTACACGTCGGGACAGTGGATCCTCCCAATGAGCAGTTCTTC. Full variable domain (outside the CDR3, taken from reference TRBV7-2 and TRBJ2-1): GAGVSQSPSNKVTEKGKDVELRCDPISGHTALYWYRQSLGQGLEFLIYFQGNSAPDKSGLPSDRFSAERTGGSVSTLTIQRTQQEDSAVYLCASSLHVGTVDPPNEQFFGPGTRLTVL.

This chain's CDR3 is CASSSTGTLPYEQYF. The CDR3 DNA follows: TGTGCCAGCAGCTCCACCGGGACACTACCCTACGAGCAGTACTTC. The V and J genes are TRBV9 and TRBJ2-7, with D possibly matching TRBD1 (6 bases). Per germline, CDR1 SGDLS and CDR2 YYNGEE. The CDR3 has 15 residues. V was trimmed by 4 bases and J by 2 bases, leaving 16 bases between them.

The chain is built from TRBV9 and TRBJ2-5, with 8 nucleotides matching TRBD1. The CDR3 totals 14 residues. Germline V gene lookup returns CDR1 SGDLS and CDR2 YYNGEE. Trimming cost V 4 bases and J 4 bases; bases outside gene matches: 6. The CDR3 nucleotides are TGTGCCAGCAGCCCGCACGGACAGGGAGAGACCCAGTACTTC. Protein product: CASSPHGQGETQYF.

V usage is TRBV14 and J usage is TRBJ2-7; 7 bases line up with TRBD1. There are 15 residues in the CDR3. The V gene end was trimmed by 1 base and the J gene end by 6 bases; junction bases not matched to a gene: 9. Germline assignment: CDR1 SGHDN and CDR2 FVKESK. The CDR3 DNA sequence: TGTGCCAGCAGCCAAGGACAGGGAGAACTCATCGAGCAGTACTTC. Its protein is CASSQGQGELIEQYF.

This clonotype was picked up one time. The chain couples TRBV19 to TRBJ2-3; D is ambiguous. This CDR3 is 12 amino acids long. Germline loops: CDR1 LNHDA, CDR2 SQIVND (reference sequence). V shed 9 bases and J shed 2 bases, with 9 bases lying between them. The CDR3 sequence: CARPGHTDTQYF. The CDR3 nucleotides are TGTGCCAGACCTGGCCACACAGATACGCAGTATTTT.

CDR3 nucleotide sequence: TGTGCCAGCAGCCATACGGAGGTGGCCTACGAGCAGTACTTC. Protein product: CASSHTEVAYEQYF. The chain is built from TRBV3-1 and TRBJ2-7; a weak D match, TRBD2 (5 bases). This CDR3 has 14 amino acids. Trimming cost V 3 bases and J 2 bases, with 11 bases left between them. Germline lookup yields CDR1 LGHDT and CDR2 YNNKEL (reference sequence).

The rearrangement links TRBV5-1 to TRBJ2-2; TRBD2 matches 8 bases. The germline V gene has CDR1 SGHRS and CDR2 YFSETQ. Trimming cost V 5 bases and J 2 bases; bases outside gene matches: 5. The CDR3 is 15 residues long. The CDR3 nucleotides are TGCGCCAGCAGGGGACTAGTTACAAACACCGGGGAGCTGTTTTTT. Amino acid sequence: CASRGLVTNTGELFF. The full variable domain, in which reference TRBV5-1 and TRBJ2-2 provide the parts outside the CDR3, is KAGVTQTPRYLIKTRGQQVTLSCSPISGHRSVSWYQQTPGQGLQFLFEYFSETQRNKGNFPGRFSGRQFSNSRSEMNVSTLELGDSALYLCASRGLVTNTGELFFGEGSRLTVL.

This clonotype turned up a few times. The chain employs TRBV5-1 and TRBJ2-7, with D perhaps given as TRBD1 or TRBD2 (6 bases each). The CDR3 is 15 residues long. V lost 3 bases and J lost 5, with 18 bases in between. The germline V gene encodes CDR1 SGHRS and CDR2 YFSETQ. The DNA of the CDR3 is TGCGCCAGCAGCTGGGGGACTTTCGAGGGGGACGAGCAGTACTTC. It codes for CASSWGTFEGDEQYF.